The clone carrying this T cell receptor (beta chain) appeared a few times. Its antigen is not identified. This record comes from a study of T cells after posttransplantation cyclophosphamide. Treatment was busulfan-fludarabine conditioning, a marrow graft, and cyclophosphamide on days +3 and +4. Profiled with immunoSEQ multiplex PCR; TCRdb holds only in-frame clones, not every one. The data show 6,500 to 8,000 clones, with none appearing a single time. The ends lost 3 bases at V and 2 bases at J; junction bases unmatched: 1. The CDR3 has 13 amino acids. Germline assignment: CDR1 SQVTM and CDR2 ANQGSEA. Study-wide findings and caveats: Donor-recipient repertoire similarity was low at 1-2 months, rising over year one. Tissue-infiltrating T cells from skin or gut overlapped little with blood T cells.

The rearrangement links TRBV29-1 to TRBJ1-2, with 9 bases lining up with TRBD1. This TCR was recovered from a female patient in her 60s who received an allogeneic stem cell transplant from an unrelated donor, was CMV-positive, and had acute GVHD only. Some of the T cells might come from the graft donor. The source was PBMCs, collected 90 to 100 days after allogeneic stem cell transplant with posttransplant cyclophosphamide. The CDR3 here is CSVEGTGNYGYTF. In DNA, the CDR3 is TGCAGCGTTGAGGGGACAGGGAACTATGGCTACACCTTC. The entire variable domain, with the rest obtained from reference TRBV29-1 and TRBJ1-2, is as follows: SAVISQKPSRDICQRGTSLTIQCQVDSQVTMMFWYRQQPGQSLTLIATANQGSEATYESGFVIDKFPISRPNLTFSTLTVSNMSPEDSSIYLCSVEGTGNYGYTFGSGTRLTVV.